These T cell receptor beta chains were read from a single sample in a study of blood T cell repertoires in COVID-19. Sequencing used immunoSEQ multiplex PCR; TCRdb keeps in-frame clones, though not all of them. The data hold 250,000 to 300,000 clones, with approximately 85% observed a single time. The sample taken for sequencing was peripheral blood. All receptors come from a man aged 45-65 years with active or convalescent COVID-19. Each CDR3 is given with its conserved first and last residue. The D gene is left open where the match is weak. Clone sizes are given selectively: once, few, many, or a class where the clone is expanded.

v_call: TRBV28
cdr3_length: 16
d_call: .
j_call: TRBJ2-7
clone_size: .
cdr3_aa: CASSSGAPNVGYEQYF
cdr3_nt: TGTGCCAGCAGTTCAGGGGCCCCTAACGTGGGATACGAGCAGTACTTC

v_call: TRBV7-2
cdr3_length: 16
d_call: .
j_call: TRBJ1-5
clone_size: .
cdr3_aa: CASSSRAGVGNQPQHF
cdr3_nt: TGTGCCAGCAGCTCCCGCGCAGGGGTAGGCAATCAGCCCCAGCATTTT

v_call: TRBV30
cdr3_length: 16
d_call: .
j_call: TRBJ2-5
clone_size: .
cdr3_aa: CAWSVRPGRGQETQYF
cdr3_nt: TGTGCCTGGAGTGTACGTCCCGGCAGGGGACAAGAGACCCAGTACTTC

v_call: TRBV6-5
cdr3_length: 15
d_call: .
j_call: TRBJ2-3
clone_size: .
cdr3_aa: CAGGPTGASTDTQYF
cdr3_nt: TGTGCCGGGGGTCCGACAGGTGCTAGCACAGATACGCAGTATTTT

v_call: TRBV30
cdr3_length: 15
d_call: .
j_call: TRBJ2-7
clone_size: .
cdr3_aa: CAWIEGAGGSYEQYF
cdr3_nt: TGTGCCTGGATCGAAGGGGCCGGGGGCTCCTACGAGCAGTACTTC

v_call: TRBV12-5
cdr3_length: 12
d_call: .
j_call: TRBJ2-1
clone_size: .
cdr3_aa: CASGLTLDEQFF
cdr3_nt: TGTGCTAGTGGTTTGACTCTCGATGAGCAATTCTTC

v_call: TRBV9
cdr3_length: 16
d_call: .
j_call: TRBJ1-1
clone_size: .
cdr3_aa: CARSVTAGGGNTEAFF
cdr3_nt: TGTGCCCGCAGCGTTACCGCGGGGGGGGGAAACACTGAAGCTTTCTTT

v_call: TRBV14
cdr3_length: 17
d_call: TRBD2
j_call: TRBJ2-5
clone_size: .
cdr3_aa: CASSQAWGWLAEETQYF
cdr3_nt: TGTGCCAGCAGCCAAGCCTGGGGGTGGCTAGCGGAAGAGACCCAGTACTTC

v_call: TRBV3-1/TRBV3-2
cdr3_length: 13
d_call: TRBD1
j_call: TRBJ1-3
clone_size: .
cdr3_aa: CASSQDPGTGSHF
cdr3_nt: TGTGCCAGCAGCCAAGATCCCGGGACAGGGAGTCATTTT

v_call: TRBV6-5
cdr3_length: 15
d_call: TRBD2
j_call: TRBJ2-7
clone_size: .
cdr3_aa: CASSSAGGPRYEQYF
cdr3_nt: TGTGCCAGCAGTTCGGCGGGAGGGCCGCGGTACGAGCAGTACTTC

v_call: TRBV10-2
cdr3_length: 12
d_call: .
j_call: TRBJ1-4
clone_size: .
cdr3_aa: CASSHISEKLFF
cdr3_nt: TGCGCCAGCAGCCACATATCCGAAAAACTGTTTTTT

v_call: TRBV21-1
cdr3_length: 24
d_call: .
j_call: TRBJ2-3
clone_size: once
cdr3_aa: CASSNPRIPGDSGSSGPDTDTQYF
cdr3_nt: TGTGCCAGCAGCAACCCACGGATCCCCGGTGATAGCGGGAGTAGCGGTCCTGACACAGATACGCAGTATTTT

v_call: TRBV5-1
cdr3_length: 16
d_call: TRBD1
j_call: TRBJ2-1
clone_size: once
cdr3_aa: CASSIISGTGGNEQFF
cdr3_nt: TGCGCCAGCAGCATAATATCCGGGACAGGGGGGAATGAGCAGTTCTTC

v_call: TRBV7-3
cdr3_length: 15
d_call: .
j_call: TRBJ2-1
clone_size: few
cdr3_aa: CASSVRYFAYNEQFF
cdr3_nt: TGTGCCAGCAGTGTCCGGTACTTTGCCTACAATGAGCAGTTCTTC

v_call: TRBV4-1
cdr3_length: 15
d_call: TRBD1
j_call: TRBJ2-7
clone_size: few
cdr3_aa: CASSPSDRTPYEQYF
cdr3_nt: TGCGCCAGCAGCCCCTCGGACAGGACCCCCTACGAGCAGTACTTC

v_call: TRBV27
cdr3_length: 20
d_call: .
j_call: TRBJ1-4
clone_size: .
cdr3_aa: CASSSPSYYGQIFYFEKLFF
cdr3_nt: TGTGCCAGCAGTTCTCCATCCTATTATGGACAGATCTTTTACTTTGAAAAACTGTTTTTT

v_call: TRBV3-1/TRBV3-2
cdr3_length: 16
d_call: .
j_call: TRBJ2-2
clone_size: .
cdr3_aa: CASSQDSGVGTGELFF
cdr3_nt: TGTGCCAGCAGCCAAGACTCGGGGGTAGGCACCGGGGAGCTGTTTTTT

v_call: TRBV30
cdr3_length: 14
d_call: .
j_call: TRBJ2-7
clone_size: .
cdr3_aa: CAWSVFGQPYEQYF
cdr3_nt: TGTGCCTGGAGTGTATTCGGACAGCCCTACGAGCAGTACTTC

v_call: TRBV5-1
cdr3_length: 13
d_call: .
j_call: TRBJ1-2
clone_size: .
cdr3_aa: CASSLDTNYGYTF
cdr3_nt: TGCGCCAGCAGCTTGGACACAAACTATGGCTACACCTTC

v_call: TRBV12-3/TRBV12-4
cdr3_length: 12
d_call: .
j_call: TRBJ2-2
clone_size: .
cdr3_aa: CASRGGTGELFF
cdr3_nt: TGTGCCAGCAGAGGAGGGACCGGGGAGCTGTTTTTT

v_call: TRBV24-1
cdr3_length: 16
d_call: TRBD1
j_call: TRBJ2-5
clone_size: .
cdr3_aa: CATSDQGQGAGETQYF
cdr3_nt: TGTGCCACCAGTGATCAGGGACAGGGGGCGGGAGAGACCCAGTACTTC

v_call: TRBV7-6
cdr3_length: 16
d_call: .
j_call: TRBJ2-7
clone_size: few
cdr3_aa: CASSTRDSMSSYEQYF
cdr3_nt: TGTGCCAGCAGCACCCGGGACTCGATGAGCTCCTACGAGCAGTACTTC

v_call: TRBV7-9
cdr3_length: 12
d_call: .
j_call: TRBJ1-5
clone_size: few
cdr3_aa: CASGTPGQPQHF
cdr3_nt: TGTGCCAGCGGAACACCGGGACAGCCCCAGCATTTT

v_call: TRBV9
cdr3_length: 15
d_call: TRBD1
j_call: TRBJ1-2
clone_size: .
cdr3_aa: CASSNTWTGKHGYTF
cdr3_nt: TGTGCCAGCAGCAACACTTGGACAGGGAAGCATGGCTACACCTTC

v_call: TRBV4-2
cdr3_length: 16
d_call: TRBD1
j_call: TRBJ2-7
clone_size: .
cdr3_aa: CASSQDRRTGSYEQYF
cdr3_nt: TGTGCCAGCAGCCAAGATCGCAGGACAGGCTCCTACGAGCAGTACTTC

v_call: TRBV27
cdr3_length: 14
d_call: .
j_call: TRBJ1-1
clone_size: once
cdr3_aa: CASSLINMNTEAFF
cdr3_nt: TGTGCCAGCAGTTTAATAAACATGAACACTGAAGCTTTCTTT

v_call: TRBV9
cdr3_length: 15
d_call: .
j_call: TRBJ2-7
clone_size: .
cdr3_aa: CASSRQDRTPYEQYF
cdr3_nt: TGTGCCAGCAGCAGACAAGACAGGACCCCCTACGAGCAGTACTTC

v_call: TRBV19
cdr3_length: 15
d_call: .
j_call: TRBJ1-2
clone_size: .
cdr3_aa: CASRYSGFGNYGYTF
cdr3_nt: TGTGCCAGTAGGTATTCAGGGTTTGGAAACTATGGCTACACCTTC